This T cell receptor (beta chain) is drawn from a study of blood T cell repertoires in COVID-19. Study-wide background: The analysed material was cDNA or gDNA that came from T cells, B-cell-depleted T cells, or PBMCs.

This clone was observed once. TCRdb's table, derived via immunoSEQ multiplex PCR, lists solely in-frame clones and lacks some. The table includes hundreds of thousands of clones, about 91% detected once. The CDR3 has 17 amino acids. CDR1 and CDR2 (germline): LGHNA, YSLEER. V lost 0 bases and J lost 6; bases outside the gene matches: 9. This TCR came from a woman in her 40s with acute COVID-19. Sequenced material: PBMCs or T cells enriched from blood (not recorded which). The chain uses TRBV4-3 and TRBJ2-1, with TRBD2 identical over 9 bases. In DNA form, the CDR3 reads TGCGCCAGCAGCCAAGATAATTTTAGCGGGAGTCGCAATGAGCAGTTCTTC. This sequence encodes CASSQDNFSGSRNEQFF.